This T cell receptor beta chain appears in the sequencing data of a study of identical twins (dated by TCRdb to the mid-2010s). Regarding the complete study: To test whether fetal clonotypes persist, the study used deep sequencing on TCR alpha and beta repertoires from monozygotic twins, unrelated adults of various ages, and cord blood. To rule out contamination, replicate twin experiments were performed at different times with different library preparation protocols. General conclusions and limits of the study: Because the same donors could not be followed over many years, the conclusions relied on cross-sectional statistical analysis. Compared with coincidental sharing between unrelated individuals, out-of-frame TCR alpha sequences shared between twins showed an excess of sequences with low generation probability. The excess sharing between twins in beta out-of-frame sequences was weaker because fewer shared sequences reduced the signal-to-noise ratio. In monozygotic twins, out-of-frame TCR alpha sharing was systematically underestimated by recombination models, although the models agreed with sharing between unrelated individuals. Zero-insertion analyses could be partly confounded by invariant T cells such as MAIT and iNKT, although diverse VJ usage argued against such confounding for most clonotypes. Fewer insertions were carried by abundant cord blood beta clonotypes; a weaker similar trend was observed in young adult naive repertoires, while no such trend was observed in memory repertoires.

Only healthy Caucasian donors were included. The twin cohort consisted of three pairs of female monozygotic twins, all aged roughly 18 to 29 years. RNA for TCR libraries was isolated from peripheral blood mononuclear cells. About this clonotype: Its antigen is unknown. No much larger clonotype is one base removed from it; base qualities were not supplied.

Cut back by 0 bases and 0 bases, the V and J ends lie 6 bases apart. From its cysteine to its phenylalanine, the CDR3 spans 15 amino acids. Only the CDR3 part of the read is kept: 45 bases, read in frame from the first base. Reading the germline V gene gives CDR1 MNHEY and CDR2 SVGAGI. Library preparation used 5' RACE. Sequenced using an Illumina HiSeq 2000. Template switching introduced a universal primer binding site; the final cDNA contained a unique molecular identifier, enabling accurate counting of TCR cDNA molecules. First-strand cDNA for TCR alpha and beta chains was synthesized from specific primers in the conserved constant-segment region. To control for contamination, every cDNA library carried two barcodes: a SMART-Mk sample barcode plus Illumina barcodes. TruSeq adapter sequences, together with Illumina sample barcodes, were added in two successive PCR steps. Sequencing of the TCR alpha and beta cDNA libraries was done on the Illumina HiSeq platform using custom primers. The published analysis was carried out like this. MiGEC processed the raw reads to extract unique molecular identifiers, while MiXCR was used to determine the CDR3 positions. Recombination models were inferred per individual with the repgenHMM and IGoR tools using an EM algorithm. Shared clonotype analysis was performed with the tcR package in R, normalizing sharing by the product of cloneset sizes. To study raw recombination without the effects of thymic and clonal selection, out-of-frame nonproductive sequences were analyzed. TCRdb applied fastp at Q25 and MiXCR to the public reads, then kept only in-frame beta chains. A single entry per CDR3 protein holds the most common genes and DNA from its merged rows. TCRdb, rather than the study authors, made the V and J calls. The sample table holds fewer than 900,000 distinct CDR3 sequences, of which about 20% were seen once. The ten largest clones represent 13% of the sample.

A further study also used this sample, focusing on T cells expressing NK-cell markers. As that second study puts it: In sorted CD3+CD56+NKG2C+, CD3+CD56+NKG2C- and CD3+CD56-NKG2C+ T-cell subsets from eight donors, TCR beta-chain repertoires were profiled. Of the eight sequenced donors, seven were found to be HCMV-seropositive and one was found to be HCMV-seronegative. To restrict sorting to alphabetaTCR-expressing T cells, an anti-gammadeltaTCR antibody was added in several experiments. For roughly 6 donors, the dominant CD3+CD56+NKG2C+ clonotypes were among the top 10 CD8+ clonotypes and accounted for roughly 1.0-8% of CD8+ T cells. Those dominant clonotypes were again the most abundant among CD3+CD56-NKG2C+ cells in several donors, at about 25-65%. Whether the expanded NKG2C-expressing T cell clones were specific for HCMV antigens remained unclear. All eight donors whose samples were sequenced were randomly selected healthy volunteers, three of them men and five women. HCMV serostatus was determined by detecting HCMV-specific IgG in serum with a commercial ELISA kit. For roughly 6 donors, bulk peripheral blood T-cell repertoires were additionally sequenced from unsorted PBMC. MIGEC was used to demultiplex reads and group reads by UMI, and MiTCR was used to assemble and quantify clonotypes. To remove erroneous sequences, TCR cDNA sequences were retained only when supported by two or more reads. Downstream repertoire analysis used the tcR package, and clonotypes were matched across fractions by CDR3 nucleotide sequence plus V segment. VDJmatch was used to annotate antigen specificity against VDJdb, with one amino acid substitution in CDR3 allowed.

The clonotype was recovered from a woman under 30 in good health. The chain joins TRBV6-5 to TRBJ2-1; a weak D assignment points to TRBD1 (6 bases agree). The sequencing sample was made of PBMCs. CDR3 protein: CASSYSRGSYNEQFF. DNA sequence: TGTGCCAGCAGTTACTCCAGGGGCTCCTACAATGAGCAGTTCTTC.